The 29 T cell receptor beta chains listed next were all sequenced from one sample in a study of blood T cell repertoires in COVID-19. Profiling relied on immunoSEQ multiplex PCR, and the TCRdb table lists in-frame clones only, not all of them. Among some 300,000 clones, around 90% were seen once, and the ten largest hold under 1.1%. The sample consisted of peripheral blood. The receptors were sampled from a woman aged 40-49 years with COVID-19, enrolled during active disease.

This chain links TRBV19 with TRBJ2-5; 7 nucleotides match TRBD1. Germline-derived CDR1 and CDR2 are LNHDA and SQIVND (reference sequence). Losses at the gene ends were 5 bases for V and 11 bases for J; bases not matched to a gene: 11. The CDR3 has 13 amino acids. CDR3 sequence: CASSGRDRNSQYF. CDR3 nucleotide sequence: TGTGCCAGTAGTGGCCGGGACAGAAACTCGCAGTACTTC.

V gene TRBV5-1 combines with J gene TRBJ1-4; 7 nucleotides match TRBD1. This CDR3 is 13 amino acids long. The trim removed 3 bases at V and 7 bases at J, leaving 3 bases unmatched. Per germline, CDR1 SGHRS and CDR2 YFSETQ. CDR3 region: CASSSRGREKLFF. In nucleotides, the CDR3 is TGCGCCAGCAGCTCGAGGGGGCGTGAAAAACTGTTTTTT.

The rearrangement uses TRBV7-2 and TRBJ1-1, with 9 bases aligning to TRBD1. With 6 bases clipped from V and 11 bases from J, the junction kept 19 bases outside the gene matches. The CDR3 totals 16 residues. Per the germline V gene, CDR1 is SGHTA and CDR2 is FQGNSA. CDR3 sequence: CASSLGLTGNRGRAFF. The CDR3 coding sequence is TGTGCCAGCAGTCTAGGTTTGACGGGGAACAGGGGGCGGGCTTTCTTT.

V usage is TRBV28 and J usage is TRBJ2-1; 9 bases align to TRBD1. The CDR3 runs 15 residues. Germline CDR1 is MDHEN and CDR2 is SYDVKM. V shed 5 bases and J 2 bases; nucleotides not matched to a gene: 4. CDR3 region: CASSPTGGAYNEQFF. The CDR3 nucleotides are TGTGCCAGCAGTCCCACAGGGGGCGCCTACAATGAGCAGTTCTTC.

The rearrangement uses TRBV5-5 and TRBJ2-7; the D gene is possibly TRBD2 (6 bases). This CDR3 region has 15 residues. CDR1 and CDR2 from the germline V gene are SGHKS and YYEKEE (reference sequence). V shed 6 bases and J shed 5 bases, with 21 bases lying between them. The CDR3 spells CASNSGWGGRDEQYF. Here the CDR3 DNA reads TGTGCCAGCAATTCGGGGTGGGGAGGTCGGGACGAGCAGTACTTC.

The chain recombines TRBV6-5 with TRBJ1-3, with TRBD1 matching 8 bases. Losses at the gene ends were 2 bases for V and 0 bases for J; bases not matched to a gene: 3. Germline CDR1 and CDR2: MNHEY and SVGAGI. This CDR3 region has 16 residues. The CDR3 DNA reads TGTGCCAGCAGTTACCGGACAGGGTACTCTGGAAACACCATATATTTT. Its protein product is CASSYRTGYSGNTIYF.

The chain uses TRBV14 and TRBJ2-3, with 11 bases fitting TRBD2. Germline V gene lookup returns CDR1 SGHDN and CDR2 FVKESK. The CDR3 totals 16 residues. With 0 bases clipped from V and 5 bases from J, the junction kept 4 bases outside the gene matches. The DNA of the CDR3 is TGTGCCAGCAGCCAAGATCGACTAGCGGGGTTAGATACGCAGTATTTT. Its protein is CASSQDRLAGLDTQYF.

J is TRBJ2-5 and V is TRBV24-1; 9 nucleotides line up with TRBD1. Germline V lookup: CDR1 KGHDR, CDR2 SFDVKD. Trimming took 3 bases from V and 4 from J; bases not matched to a gene: 5. The CDR3 totals 15 residues. This CDR3 reads CATSDPRQGGETQYF. Here the CDR3 DNA reads TGTGCCACCAGTGATCCCAGACAGGGGGGAGAGACCCAGTACTTC.

This chain joins TRBV11-3 and TRBJ2-2; 8 bases match TRBD1. V gave up 5 bases and J gave up 6 bases; unmatched junction bases: 5. The CDR3 totals 14 residues. Germline CDR1 SGHNT, CDR2 YENEEA. The CDR3 here is CASSGQGASGELFF. Written as DNA, the CDR3 is TGTGCCAGCAGCGGGCAGGGGGCTTCCGGGGAGCTGTTTTTT. Filled out from reference TRBV11-3 and TRBJ2-2, the complete variable domain reads EAGVVQSPRYKIIEKKQPVAFWCNPISGHNTLYWYLQNLGQGPELLIRYENEEAVDDSQLPKDRFSAERLKGVDSTLKIQPAELGDSAVYLCASSGQGASGELFFGEGSRLTVL.

The chain is built from TRBV25-1 and TRBJ2-2; maybe TRBD1 (6 bases). Germline V gives CDR1 MGHDK, CDR2 SYGVNS. CDR3 size: 16 residues. V gave up 3 bases and J gave up 1 base, with 12 bases separating them. This CDR3 reads CASSDPPGQNTGELFF. The DNA for the CDR3 is TGTGCCAGCAGTGACCCTCCGGGACAGAACACCGGGGAGCTGTTTTTT.

The chain joins TRBV5-1 to TRBJ2-3; D might be TRBD2 (6 bases). The CDR3 has 17 amino acids. Trimming removed 0 bases at V and 2 bases at J, with 16 bases between. Germline CDR1 SGHRS, CDR2 YFSETQ. CDR3 in DNA: TGCGCCAGCAGCTTGGGTGGAGCGGGTTTTATCACAGATACGCAGTATTTT. As protein: CASSLGGAGFITDTQYF.

The genes are TRBV27 and TRBJ1-4, with 7 bases aligning to TRBD1. Germline loops: CDR1 MNHEY, CDR2 SMNVEV (reference sequence). The V and J ends lost 6 bases and 5 bases, in that order; junction bases with no gene match: 6. The CDR3 contains 14 residues. The CDR3 region has the DNA TGTGCCAGCAGCCTCGGGACAGAGAATGAAAAACTGTTTTTT. Residues: CASSLGTENEKLFF.

This CDR3 reads CASSPFDSSYEQYF. The CDR3 bases are TGTGCCAGCAGCCCCTTCGACAGCTCCTACGAGCAGTACTTC. The chain is built from TRBV5-5 and TRBJ2-7; possible D gene TRBD1, 5 bases. In germline, CDR1 is SGHKS, CDR2 YYEKEE (reference sequence). The CDR3 runs to 14 residues. V was clipped by 4 bases and J by 0 bases, with 11 bases between them.

The chain uses TRBV28 and TRBJ1-2; 7 bases align to TRBD1. Trimming took 0 bases from V and 3 from J; bases not matched to a gene: 1. CDR1 MDHEN and CDR2 SYDVKM come from the germline V gene. This CDR3 contains 14 residues. CDR3 coding DNA: TGTGCCAGCAGTTTATGGCAGGGGGACTATGGCTACACCTTC. This codes for CASSLWQGDYGYTF.

This clone was seen more than once but under ten times. The V gene is TRBV19, the J gene TRBJ1-1; D is perhaps TRBD1 (6 bases). This CDR3 is built from 13 residues. Per germline, CDR1 LNHDA and CDR2 SQIVND (reference sequence). Deletions cut 5 bases from V and 4 bases from J, with 11 bases between. The CDR3 DNA sequence: TGTGCCAGTAGTGTTATCAGGGGCACTGAAGCTTTCTTT. This gives the protein CASSVIRGTEAFF. Full variable domain (rest looked up from reference TRBV19 and TRBJ1-1): DGGITQSPKYLFRKEGQNVTLSCEQNLNHDAMYWYRQDPGQGLRLIYYSQIVNDFQKGDIAEGYSVSREKKESFPLTVTSAQKNPTAFYLCASSVIRGTEAFFGQGTRLTVV.

A word on this clone: The germline gene is not matched at one end of the junction; a read error may be the cause. The chain couples TRBV7-7 to TRBJ2-2; TRBD1 matches 7 bases. The length of the CDR3 is 18 residues. Germline V gene lookup returns CDR1 SSHAT and CDR2 FNYEAQ (reference sequence). CDR3 DNA: TGTGCTAGCAGCTTAGCTCCTCCCGGGACAGCGAACACCGGGGAGCTGTTTTTT. This sequence encodes CASSLAPPGTANTGELFF.

V is TRBV5-1 and J is TRBJ1-6; D uncertain. Germline CDR1 SGHRS, CDR2 YFSETQ. The V and J ends lost 0 bases and 7 bases respectively, with 14 bases between them. CDR3 size: 16 residues. The CDR3 DNA follows: TGCGCCAGCAGCTTGGCCGTAAGGGAGGGAAATTCACCCCTCCACTTT. Translating it yields CASSLAVREGNSPLHF.

The V call is TRBV27, the J call TRBJ1-6; 8 positions agree with TRBD1. Trimming took 7 bases from V and 6 from J; bases not matched to a gene: 11. The germline CDR1 and CDR2 sequences are MNHEY and SMNVEV (reference sequence). This CDR3 contains 16 residues. CDR3 loop: CASTPDRAGLNSPLHF. In DNA form, the CDR3 reads TGTGCCAGCACCCCGGACAGGGCAGGCCTTAATTCACCCCTCCACTTT.

The rearrangement joins TRBV29-1 to TRBJ1-1; a weak D match, TRBD1 (5 bases). Germline CDR1 and CDR2: SQVTM and ANQGSEA. The CDR3 is 10 amino acids. Trimming pared 7 bases from V and 7 bases from J, leaving 10 bases between. CDR3 nucleotide sequence: TGCAGCGGGGCGGGGGTTGAAGCTTTCTTT. The encoded protein is CSGAGVEAFF.

The chain couples TRBV29-1 to TRBJ2-1; TRBD2 matches 14 bases. J gave up 8 bases and V 3 bases, and 6 bases lay outside the gene matches. Germline values: CDR1 SQVTM, CDR2 ANQGSEA. CDR3 length: 15 amino acids. Here the CDR3 reads CSVDRLAGGIDEQFF. Written as DNA, the CDR3 is TGCAGCGTTGACCGACTAGCGGGAGGGATCGATGAGCAGTTCTTC.

V usage is TRBV29-1 and J usage is TRBJ1-1; D might be TRBD1 (5 bases). The V gene's germline CDR1 is SQVTM and CDR2 ANQGSEA. The V and J ends lost 6 bases and 4 bases respectively, with 15 bases between them. This CDR3 is 13 amino acids long. The CDR3: CSVGDWVGTEAFF. For the CDR3, the DNA is TGCAGCGTGGGGGACTGGGTTGGCACTGAAGCTTTCTTT.

This chain joins TRBV18 and TRBJ1-4, with D unclear. The CDR3 contains 14 residues. CDR1 KGHSH and CDR2 LQKENI come from the germline V gene. The V end was cut by 6 bases, the J end by 5 bases, with 13 bases between. In nucleotides, the CDR3 is TGTGCCAGCTCCCGACAAGGTCCCAATGAAAAACTGTTTTTT. Its protein is CASSRQGPNEKLFF.

DNA for the CDR3: TGTGCCAGCATCACGGGGGGGGGTCGTCAGCCCCAGCATTTT. This codes for CASITGGGRQPQHF. The rearrangement links TRBV6-5 to TRBJ1-5; D may be TRBD1 (5 bases). This CDR3 spans 14 amino acids. Germline assignment: CDR1 MNHEY and CDR2 SVGAGI. The V end lost 7 bases, the J end lost 6 bases, and 16 bases lay between the germline ends.

This clone was seen more than once but under ten times. V is TRBV5-6 and J is TRBJ2-1; TRBD2 is a possible D gene (6 bases). The germline gives CDR1 SGHDT, CDR2 YYEEEE. V shed 4 bases and J shed 0 bases, with 14 bases lying between them. The CDR3 is 16 residues long. The CDR3 spells CASSRTTGSSYNEQFF. The CDR3 region has the DNA TGTGCCAGCAGCCGGACGACCGGGAGCTCCTACAATGAGCAGTTCTTC.

This clone was counted only a few times. The V gene is TRBV28, the J gene TRBJ1-5; D remains ambiguous. V was clipped by 2 bases and J by 0 bases, with 14 bases between them. The length of the CDR3 is 17 residues. Per germline, CDR1 MDHEN and CDR2 SYDVKM. CDR3 in DNA: TGTGCCAGCAGTTTAATCGTTCCGGGGATTAGCAATCAGCCCCAGCATTTT. Translated, it gives CASSLIVPGISNQPQHF.

The V call is TRBV5-5, the J call TRBJ1-1, with D unresolved. Looked up from germline, CDR1 is SGHKS and CDR2 is YYEKEE (reference sequence). There are 14 residues in the CDR3. V was cut by 4 bases and J by 1 base, with 11 bases left in between. The CDR3 nucleotides are TGTGCCAGCAGCCGCGCTGTGTGGAACACTGAAGCTTTCTTT. Translated: CASSRAVWNTEAFF.

The genes are TRBV6-5 and TRBJ2-5; tentatively, D is TRBD1 (6 bases). Germline V gene data show CDR1 as MNHEY and CDR2 as SVGAGI. With 8 bases removed from V and 2 bases from J, the gap between germline ends came to 15 bases. The CDR3 has 14 residues. The CDR3 loop reads CASHTGYGQETQYF. CDR3 bases: TGTGCCAGCCATACAGGGTACGGGCAAGAGACCCAGTACTTC.

The chain combines TRBV29-1 with TRBJ2-6, with D tentatively TRBD2 (6 bases). CDR3 length: 16 residues. V was clipped by 2 bases and J by 6 bases, with 17 bases between them. Looked up from germline, CDR1 is SQVTM and CDR2 is ANQGSEA. CDR3 in amino acids: CSVESPGALEANVLTF. In DNA, the CDR3 is TGCAGCGTTGAATCCCCGGGAGCTCTCGAGGCCAACGTCCTGACTTTC.

V and J are TRBV11-2 and TRBJ1-1, with D uncertain. Germline V CDR1 and CDR2: SGHAT, FQNNGV. The CDR3 is 14 amino acids. Deletions cut 7 bases from V and 4 bases from J, with 16 bases between. The CDR3 loop is CASTHLTSSTEAFF. The CDR3 DNA sequence: TGTGCCAGCACCCATCTGACAAGCAGCACTGAAGCTTTCTTT.